Shown below are 9 T cell receptor beta chains from a single sample sequenced in a study of cytomegalovirus exposure and HLA in healthy donors. Primers included in the PCR were 60 Vbeta and 13 Jbeta primers. Sequencing used immunoSEQ multiplex PCR; TCRdb keeps in-frame clones, though not all of them. The sample contains under 200,000 clones, 70% to 80% of which appear only once. Sequencing was performed on PBMCs. The receptor set was obtained from a man in his late teens or twenties in good health and CMV-seropositive.

This clone was observed a few times. The V call is TRBV18, the J call TRBJ1-2, with 7 bases identical to TRBD1. This CDR3 has 14 amino acids. The germline V gene has CDR1 KGHSH and CDR2 LQKENI. Trimming removed 0 bases from V and 6 bases from J; junction bases left unmatched: 4. The CDR3 loop reads CASSPPYDRDGYTF. Written as DNA, the CDR3 is TGTGCCAGCTCACCACCGTATGACAGGGATGGCTACACCTTC.

The chain recombines TRBV2 with TRBJ1-6, with 9 nucleotides matching TRBD1. The CDR3 contains 13 residues. Trimming at V came to 6 bases and at J to 9 bases, leaving 3 bases not matched to a gene. The germline CDR1 and CDR2 sequences are SNHLY and FYNNEI. Here the CDR3 DNA reads TGTGCCAGCAGGGACAGGGGTCGTTCACCCCTCCACTTT. Amino acids: CASRDRGRSPLHF.

V usage is TRBV5-6 and J usage is TRBJ2-5; 8 bases line up with TRBD1. There are 15 residues in the CDR3. V trimming: 0 bases; J trimming: 5 bases; junction bases outside the gene matches: 6. Germline CDR1 and CDR2: SGHDT and YYEEEE. DNA for the CDR3: TGTGCCAGCAGCTTGGGGGGGAACAGGGGGGAGACCCAGTACTTC. Translating it yields CASSLGGNRGETQYF.

This clone was observed many times. The rearrangement joins TRBV4-1 to TRBJ1-1; the D is unclear. The V end lost 0 bases, the J end lost 0 bases, and 5 bases lay between the germline ends. Per germline, CDR1 MGHRA and CDR2 YSYEKL. The CDR3 extends over 14 amino acids. The CDR3 sequence is CASSQDTVNTEAFF. The CDR3 DNA reads TGCGCCAGCAGCCAAGATACAGTGAACACTGAAGCTTTCTTT.

CDR3 amino acids: CASSQQGTFSGANVLTF. The CDR3 DNA reads TGTGCCAGCAGCCAACAGGGAACCTTCTCTGGGGCCAACGTCCTGACTTTC. The rearrangement links TRBV14 to TRBJ2-6, with TRBD1 as a possible D gene (5 bases). V was clipped by 2 bases and J by 0 bases, with 11 bases between them. CDR1 and CDR2 from the germline V gene are SGHDN and FVKESK. This CDR3 has 17 amino acids.

The chain is built from TRBV5-4 and TRBJ2-6; TRBD1 might be the D (5 bases). The CDR3 spans 13 residues. Trimming removed 0 bases from V and 8 bases from J, with 6 bases in between. CDR1 SGHNT and CDR2 YYREEE come from the germline V gene (reference sequence). The CDR3 here is CASSLEGTNVLTF. DNA of the CDR3: TGTGCCAGCAGCTTGGAGGGGACCAACGTCCTGACTTTC.

A word on this clone: Other DNA variants within this sample encode the same CDR3. This chain joins TRBV6-5 and TRBJ1-2; TRBD1 agrees at 10 bases. J was trimmed by 8 bases and V by 9 bases; bases with no gene match: 9. CDR1 is MNHEY and CDR2 is SVGAGI in the germline V gene. This CDR3 region has 13 residues. The CDR3 region is CASSPGTGAGYTF. As DNA, the CDR3 is TGTGCCAGTAGTCCGGGGACAGGGGCGGGCTACACCTTC.

This chain uses TRBV5-1 with TRBJ2-7; 7 bases line up with TRBD1. Trimming took 4 bases from V and 7 from J; bases not matched to a gene: 14. This CDR3 has 15 amino acids. Germline assignment: CDR1 SGHRS and CDR2 YFSETQ. Here the CDR3 reads CASSDQGVGVGEQYF. The CDR3 DNA is TGCGCCAGCAGCGACCAGGGGGTTGGGGTGGGGGAGCAGTACTTC. The full variable domain, with the rest looked up from reference TRBV5-1 and TRBJ2-7, is KAGVTQTPRYLIKTRGQQVTLSCSPISGHRSVSWYQQTPGQGLQFLFEYFSETQRNKGNFPGRFSGRQFSNSRSEMNVSTLELGDSALYLCASSDQGVGVGEQYFGPGTRLTVT.

This clone was counted between two and nine times. The rearrangement joins TRBV5-4 to TRBJ1-1, with D maybe TRBD1 (6 bases). V shed 0 bases and J shed 0 bases, with 9 bases lying between them. CDR1 SGHNT and CDR2 YYREEE come from the germline V gene (reference sequence). The CDR3 contains 15 residues. This chain's CDR3 is CASSLAQGMNTEAFF. In DNA form, the CDR3 reads TGTGCCAGCAGCTTGGCCCAGGGGATGAACACTGAAGCTTTCTTT.